This T cell receptor beta chain was recorded in a study of blood T cells in healthy people across ages. Study observations and caveats: Long-lived donors had more naive CD4+ cells and higher diversity than aged donors. Roughly linearly, TCR beta diversity per million T cells fell as age increased.

This clonotype has more than one count but fewer than ten. Its antigen is unknown. A J-beta primer mix and a sample-barcoded 5' primer were used in a second PCR of about 6 to 12 cycles. MiXCR, applied by TCRdb to the 5' RACE reads, yields one record per CDR3 protein. The profile shows around 1.7 million distinct CDR3 sequences, 25% to 30% of them singletons. CDR3 size: 13 residues. The V gene's germline CDR1 is MNHNS and CDR2 SASEGT. Trimming stripped 4 bases from V and 10 bases from J, with 14 bases between. The total RNA that was extracted per sample amounted to at least 5.5 micrograms. This chain joins TRBV6-1 and TRBJ2-1; D ambiguous. This TCR derives from a woman under 40 in good health. Input material: blood. The CDR3 sequence is CASSGTLGKEQFF. The CDR3 DNA sequence: TGTGCCAGCAGTGGTACATTGGGGAAGGAGCAGTTCTTC.